This TCR beta chain stems from a study of cytomegalovirus exposure and HLA in healthy donors. On the study more broadly: A prior analysis found 117 million unique TCR beta sequences from 150 million to 200 million T cells. About 85 million unique TCR sequences came from HLA-typed donors in an early release.

Notes on the study in general: An ancestry cluster, one associated with Asian ancestry, reportedly showed fewer N-insertions than the approximately 720-donor mean in a later analysis. TCR sequences were mostly rare, though some public TCRs occurred in many donors.

This CDR3 contains 13 residues. Per germline, CDR1 KGHSH and CDR2 LQKENI. V shed 6 bases and J shed 3 bases, with 11 bases lying between them. The PCR employed 60 Vbeta primers together with 13 Jbeta primers. Profiled with immunoSEQ multiplex PCR; TCRdb holds only in-frame clones, not every one. The table lists tens of thousands of clones, about four fifths of them singletons. Concerning this clone: Its antigen is undetermined.

The sequence was obtained from a woman aged 45-65 years in good health and CMV-seronegative. Sequencing was done on a sample of PBMCs. The chain is built from TRBV18 and TRBJ1-2, with D maybe TRBD1 (6 bases). CDR3 sequence: CASSVQGDYGYTF. The CDR3 DNA sequence: TGTGCCAGCTCCGTACAGGGTGACTATGGCTACACCTTC.